This T cell receptor (beta chain) was sequenced during a study of T cells in Graves' hyperthyroidism and ophthalmopathy. As for this clonotype: Its antigen is still unknown.

Germline trimming cut 2 bases from V and 6 bases from J; bases unmatched to any gene: 6. The germline V gene encodes CDR1 SGHTA and CDR2 FQGTGA. There are 15 residues in the CDR3. Researchers amplified the TCR beta CDR3 regions from RNA transcripts. With the HTBI primer set, the TCR CDR3 went through a first round of RT-PCR. In TCRdb, the multiplex PCR reads were re-called with MiXCR into one record per CDR3 protein. Of some 510,000 distinct CDR3 sequences listed, 46% are singletons. Points from the study as a whole: Blood also contained most expanded thyroid clonotypes above 0.001.

The sequencing sample was made of peripheral blood or thyroid tissue (not recorded which). The sequence was obtained from a woman aged 18 to 35 with Graves' hyperthyroidism. The J gene is TRBJ2-2, the V gene TRBV7-3; 7 positions agree with TRBD2. CDR3 sequence (DNA): TGTGCCAGCAGCTTATCCGGGGGGTTAGCCGGGGAGCTGTTTTTT. Its protein is CASSLSGGLAGELFF.